Below, 16 T cell receptor beta chains from the same sample are listed, as sequenced in a study of molecular identifiers for immune sequencing clone quantification. In TCRdb, the PCR reads were re-called with MiXCR into one record per CDR3 protein. The table lists 490,000 or so distinct CDR3 sequences, roughly 23% of them singletons. The sequenced sample consisted of naive CD8+ T cells from blood, with Jurkat cell RNA spiked in. The subset is: FACS-sorted CD8+CD4-CCR7+CD45RA+ naive T cells. These TCRs come from a human donor in good health. Some libraries in this study had Jurkat cell RNA spiked in.

The chain carries TRBV28 and TRBJ1-5; no firm D call. CDR1 and CDR2 from the germline V gene are MDHEN and SYDVKM. Deletions cut 7 bases from V and 3 bases from J, with 7 bases between. The CDR3 consists of 12 residues. CDR3 sequence (DNA): TGTGCCAGCAACCAGAACAATCAGCCCCAGCATTTT. It translates to CASNQNNQPQHF.

With regard to this clonotype: A much more abundant neighbour one base away suggests this may be a read error. The chain uses TRBV6-2 or TRBV6-3 and TRBJ1-5; D is undetermined. The germline V gene encodes CDR1 MNHEY and CDR2 SVGEGT. This CDR3 contains 13 residues. This CDR3 reads CASRKYSKQPQHF. The CDR3 DNA reads as TGTGCCAGCAGAAAATATAGCAAGCAGCCCCAGCATTTT.

This clonotype turned up a few times. This chain links TRBV19 with TRBJ1-5, with D tentatively TRBD1 (5 bases). This CDR3 has 16 residues. V lost 8 bases, J lost 4 bases, and 21 bases lay in between. CDR1 and CDR2 from the germline V gene are LNHDA and SQIVND (reference sequence). Here the CDR3 DNA reads TGTGCCAGTTCCTACGGCACTTTAGGGGAGAATCAGCCCCAGCATTTT. This encodes CASSYGTLGENQPQHF. Combining the CDR3 with reference TRBV19 and TRBJ1-5 gives the whole variable domain DGGITQSPKYLFRKEGQNVTLSCEQNLNHDAMYWYRQDPGQGLRLIYYSQIVNDFQKGDIAEGYSVSREKKESFPLTVTSAQKNPTAFYLCASSYGTLGENQPQHFGDGTRLSIL.

This clonotype was seen at least ten times. This chain uses TRBV9 with TRBJ2-7; possible D gene TRBD1, 6 bases. The V and J ends lost 4 bases and 0 bases respectively, with 14 bases between them. Germline CDR1 reads SGDLS; CDR2 reads YYNGEE. The CDR3 consists of 15 residues. CDR3 coding DNA: TGTGCCAGCAGCCCCGAACAGGGTAGCTCCTACGAGCAGTACTTC. As protein: CASSPEQGSSYEQYF.

Details on this clonotype: A single base separates this from a much larger clone, so it may be a read error. The J gene is TRBJ2-3, the V gene TRBV20-1; 9 nucleotides align to TRBD2. V lost 0 bases to trimming and J lost 3 bases; unmatched junction nucleotides: 16. Germline-derived CDR1 and CDR2 are DFQATT and SNEGSKA (reference sequence). The CDR3 is 19 residues long. CDR3 sequence (DNA): TGCAGTGCTAGAGATACACCTAGCGGGGCCCCCAGGGGTACAGATACGCAGTATTTT. Protein: CSARDTPSGAPRGTDTQYF.

This clonotype was seen a few times. The CDR3 region has the DNA TGTGCCAGCAGCCCCGGACAAAGGACGTTTGAAGCTTTCTTT. This gives the protein CASSPGQRTFEAFF. The V gene is TRBV13, the J gene TRBJ1-1, with a weak D call TRBD1 (5 bases). The germline V gene encodes CDR1 PRHDT and CDR2 FYEKMQ (reference sequence). Trimming cost V 5 bases and J 7 bases, with 17 bases left between them. The CDR3 has 14 residues.

Of note for this clonotype: This may be a read error, as it is one base from a much larger clone. The V and J genes are TRBV30 and TRBJ2-7; the D is unclear. Germline V gives CDR1 GTSNPN, CDR2 SVGIG (reference sequence). The CDR3 runs to 11 residues. V lost 5 bases, J lost 4 bases, and 9 bases lay in between. The chain's CDR3 is CAWGNGYEQYF. In DNA form, the CDR3 reads TGTGCCTGGGGTAACGGTTACGAGCAGTACTTC. Looking up the rest from reference TRBV30 and TRBJ2-7 gives the full variable domain: SQTIHQWPATLVQPVGSPLSLECTVEGTSNPNLYWYRQAAGRGLQLLFYSVGIGQISSEVPQNLSASRPQDRQFILSSKKLLLSDSGFYLCAWGNGYEQYFGPGTRLTVT.

At least ten counts were recorded for this clonotype. The chain couples TRBV18 to TRBJ2-3; D is unclear. The CDR3 totals 14 residues. Trimming shortened V by 0 bases and J by 6 bases, and 10 bases separated the two germline ends. Per the germline V gene, CDR1 is KGHSH and CDR2 is LQKENI. The CDR3 reads CASSPPSPADTQYF. The CDR3 nucleotides read TGTGCCAGCTCACCACCGAGTCCAGCGGATACGCAGTATTTT.

The chain has TRBV12-3 or TRBV12-4 and TRBJ1-1; TRBD1 matches at 10 bases. The CDR3 extends over 15 amino acids. V trimming: 3 bases; J trimming: 3 bases; junction bases outside the gene matches: 4. CDR3 sequence (DNA): TGTGCCAGCAGTTTGACAGGGGGCGTCGACACTGAAGCTTTCTTT. It codes for CASSLTGGVDTEAFF.

This clonotype was recorded at least ten times. The V gene is TRBV29-1, the J gene TRBJ2-3, with D perhaps TRBD1 (6 bases). With 3 bases removed from V and 0 bases from J, the gap between germline ends came to 13 bases. Germline V lookup: CDR1 SQVTM, CDR2 ANQGSEA. CDR3 size: 15 residues. CDR3 region: CSVEFWDTSTDTQYF. The CDR3 coding sequence is TGCAGCGTTGAGTTTTGGGACACGAGCACAGATACGCAGTATTTT.

There are a few counts of this clonotype. The CDR3 loop is CASSSVAKNIQYF. CDR3 coding DNA: TGTGCCAGCAGTTCGGTAGCCAAAAACATTCAGTACTTC. The chain recombines TRBV27 with TRBJ2-4; D unclear. Trimming removed 4 bases from V and 0 bases from J, with 4 bases in between. This CDR3 has 13 residues. In germline, CDR1 is MNHEY, CDR2 SMNVEV (reference sequence).

This clonotype has a count of ten or more. V and J are TRBV5-5 and TRBJ2-3; a weak D match, TRBD2 (6 bases). CDR3 length: 15 residues. Trimming left V 0 bases short and J 4 bases short, with 12 bases between. Germline values: CDR1 SGHKS, CDR2 YYEKEE (reference sequence). The CDR3 here is CASSLEGTGADTQYF. CDR3 nucleotide sequence: TGTGCCAGCAGCTTGGAAGGGACGGGGGCAGATACGCAGTATTTT. The full variable domain, its missing parts supplied by reference TRBV5-5 and TRBJ2-3, is DAGVTQSPTHLIKTRGQQVTLRCSPISGHKSVSWYQQVLGQGPQFIFQYYEKEERGRGNFPDRFSARQFPNYSSELNVNALLLGDSALYLCASSLEGTGADTQYFGPGTRLTVL.

The V gene is TRBV28, the J gene TRBJ2-7, with D possibly being TRBD1 (6 bases). V gave up 4 bases and J gave up 2 bases, with 15 bases separating them. The germline V gene has CDR1 MDHEN and CDR2 SYDVKM. The CDR3 is made up of 15 amino acids. CDR3 protein: CASSSRQVLTYEQYF. The CDR3 DNA reads TGTGCCAGCAGTTCCAGACAGGTTTTAACCTACGAGCAGTACTTC.

This clonotype was counted a few times. This chain joins TRBV20-1 and TRBJ2-1, with TRBD2 identical over 11 bases. V gave up 0 bases and J gave up 3 bases; unmatched junction bases: 4. Germline V CDR1 and CDR2: DFQATT, SNEGSKA (reference sequence). The CDR3 is 16 residues long. The CDR3 nucleotides read TGCAGTGCTAGAGATGTAGGGACTAGCGGCTACAATGAGCAGTTCTTC. Translated, it gives CSARDVGTSGYNEQFF.

This clonotype has just a few counts. V gene TRBV20-1 combines with J gene TRBJ2-7, with 9 bases aligning to TRBD2. Losses at the gene ends were 0 bases for V and 3 bases for J; bases not matched to a gene: 6. CDR3 size: 15 residues. CDR1 is DFQATT, CDR2 SNEGSKA, per germline (reference sequence). CDR3 sequence reads: CSARDRTSVYYEQYF. Written as DNA, the CDR3 is TGCAGTGCTAGAGATAGGACTAGCGTTTACTACGAGCAGTACTTC.

Ten or more counts support this clonotype. The chain carries TRBV20-1 and TRBJ2-3; possible D gene TRBD2, 5 bases. Germline V gene sequence: CDR1 DFQATT, CDR2 SNEGSKA (reference sequence). The germline V and J ends were trimmed by 6 bases and 5 bases, with 18 bases remaining between them. There are 14 residues in the CDR3. CDR3 sequence: CSARERGLRDTQYF. In DNA, the CDR3 is TGCAGTGCCCGCGAACGGGGTTTGAGAGATACGCAGTATTTT.